The 24 T cell receptor beta chains below all came from one sample that was sequenced in a study of Graves' ophthalmopathy and Graves' hyperthyroidism (dated by TCRdb to the late 2010s). The instrument given in TCRdb is Illumina HiSeq 2000. TCR beta CDR3 regions were amplified from RNA transcripts for repertoire sequencing. The first round was an RT-PCR using HTBI primers with the Qiagen OneStep RT-PCR kit, and this first round was followed by a second-round multiplex PCR, then size selection and purification. The public reads were reprocessed in TCRdb via fastp at Q25 and MiXCR, keeping in-frame beta chains. Identical CDR3 proteins give one entry, which carries the most common genes and DNA. The sample profile shows hundreds of thousands of distinct CDR3 sequences; approximately 40% of them were found once. The top ten constitute approximately 46% of the sample. Sequencing was carried out using peripheral blood. Receptor source: an adult man with Graves' ophthalmopathy.

This clonotype was seen a few times. Relative to the germline gene, one junction end is altered; a read error may explain this. This rearrangement joins TRBV24-1 to TRBJ1-5; weak D call: TRBD1 (5 bases). Germline V lookup: CDR1 KGHDR, CDR2 SFDVKD. CDR3 length: 15 amino acids. CDR3 amino acids: CASSYKGAKDQPQHF. The CDR3 DNA is TGTGCCAGCAGTTACAAAGGGGCTAAGGATCAGCCCCAGCATTTT.

This clonotype was picked up a small number of times. The J gene is TRBJ2-7, the V gene TRBV9; D might be TRBD1 or TRBD2, each matching 5 bases. This CDR3 contains 15 residues. The germline gives CDR1 SGDLS, CDR2 YYNGEE. The ends were cut back, 4 bases at V and 2 bases at J, with 16 bases in the middle. The CDR3 bases are TGTGCCAGCAGCCTCCGGGACGGAGTCCCCTACGAGCAGTACTTC. Protein: CASSLRDGVPYEQYF.

This clonotype was recorded many times. The chain couples TRBV19 to TRBJ2-5; D is tentatively TRBD1 or TRBD2 (5 bases each). V was cut by 4 bases and J by 4 bases, with 10 bases left in between. The V gene's germline CDR1 is LNHDA and CDR2 SQIVND (reference sequence). The CDR3 length is 13 residues. The DNA of the CDR3 is TGTGCCAGTAGTACGGGGCGGACAGAGACCCAGTACTTC. This sequence encodes CASSTGRTETQYF.

In this sample, this clonotype turned up a few times. The J gene is TRBJ2-7, the V gene TRBV7-9, with D unclear. CDR3 length: 13 amino acids. Germline values: CDR1 SEHNR, CDR2 FQNEAQ (reference sequence). Trimming removed 0 bases at V and 5 bases at J, with 8 bases between. CDR3 sequence: CASSLASVNEQYF. The CDR3 region has the DNA TGTGCCAGCAGCTTAGCATCGGTTAACGAGCAGTACTTC.

This rearrangement joins TRBV6-6 to TRBJ1-3; D uncertain. V shed 5 bases and J shed 1 base, with 12 bases lying between them. Germline V gives CDR1 MNHNY, CDR2 SVGAGI (reference sequence). The length of the CDR3 is 15 residues. CDR3 sequence reads: CASSKTGSSGNTIYF. For the CDR3, the DNA is TGTGCCAGCAGTAAAACCGGGTCTTCTGGAAACACCATATATTTT.

This clonotype was counted a single time. V and J are TRBV19 and TRBJ2-1; D call uncertain. Trimming took off 3 bases at V and 15 bases at J, with 15 bases between the two ends. Germline V CDR1 and CDR2: LNHDA, SQIVND (reference sequence). The CDR3 extends over 12 amino acids. CDR3 loop: CASSMLGDRLFF. Written as DNA, the CDR3 is TGTGCCAGTAGTATGTTGGGCGACCGTCTGTTCTTC.

In this sample, this clonotype turned up many times. V gene TRBV10-3 combines with J gene TRBJ2-2, with D perhaps matching TRBD1 or TRBD2 (5 bases each). From germline, CDR1 is ENHRY and CDR2 SYGVKD. Between the trimmed V and J ends, which lost 5 bases and 3 bases, there was a span of 10 bases. The CDR3 extends over 14 amino acids. CDR3 nucleotides: TGTGCCATCAGTCCGGGACGGGACACCGGGGAGCTGTTTTTT. Translating it yields CAISPGRDTGELFF.

This clonotype was recorded a few times. This sequence joins TRBV9 and TRBJ2-5; 12 bases line up with TRBD2. CDR1 and CDR2 (germline): SGDLS, YYNGEE. V was pared by 2 bases and J by 4 bases, with 15 bases of the junction left unmatched. The CDR3 consists of 19 residues. CDR3 loop: CASSVGLAGGLGVAETQYF. DNA for the CDR3: TGTGCCAGCAGCGTTGGGCTAGCGGGGGGGTTGGGCGTTGCAGAGACCCAGTACTTC.

This clonotype has just a few counts. This rearrangement joins TRBV7-7 to TRBJ2-5, with TRBD2 identical over 9 bases. The V gene's germline CDR1 is SSHAT and CDR2 FNYEAQ (reference sequence). Trimming cost V 2 bases and J 2 bases; bases outside gene matches: 3. CDR3 length: 15 amino acids. The CDR3 loop is CASSLTSGYQETQYF. In DNA, the CDR3 is TGTGCCAGCAGCTTAACTAGCGGGTATCAAGAGACCCAGTACTTC.

Comment on this clonotype: A much larger clonotype is one base distant, so this may be a read error. V gene TRBV20-1 combines with J gene TRBJ2-7, with 7 bases that match TRBD2. This CDR3 contains 14 residues. The germline V gene has CDR1 DFQATT and CDR2 SNEGSKA (reference sequence). The CDR3 nucleotides are TGCAGTGCTAGAGGGGCTAGCGGTTCCTCCGAGCAGTACTTC. It encodes CSARGASGSSEQYF.

The chain combines TRBV20-1 with TRBJ1-2; TRBD1 matches 7 bases. Germline trimming cut 0 bases from V and 7 bases from J; bases unmatched to any gene: 8. The CDR3 extends over 14 amino acids. CDR1 DFQATT and CDR2 SNEGSKA come from the germline V gene (reference sequence). The CDR3 is CSARERQGLVGYTF. The CDR3 region has the DNA TGCAGTGCTAGAGAACGACAGGGCCTGGTTGGCTACACCTTC.

This clonotype has at least ten counts. DNA for the CDR3: TGTGCCAGCAGCTTAGGGGCTATCAGCTATGGCTACACCTTC. It codes for CASSLGAISYGYTF. The rearrangement links TRBV7-2 to TRBJ1-2; D is unresolved. V lost 1 base, J lost 4 bases, and 10 bases lay in between. The length of the CDR3 is 14 residues. Per the germline V gene, CDR1 is SGHTA and CDR2 is FQGNSA.

The V call is TRBV24-1, the J call TRBJ2-1; 8 bases line up with TRBD1. The CDR3 spans 16 residues. Germline loops: CDR1 KGHDR, CDR2 SFDVKD. The trim removed 3 bases at V and 9 bases at J, leaving 12 bases unmatched. The CDR3 DNA is TGTGCCACCAGTGATACCGGGACAGGTGGGCAGGGTGAGCAGTTCTTC. Protein: CATSDTGTGGQGEQFF.

This clonotype was recorded many times. The CDR3 sequence is CASSETEQSSYEQYF. The DNA of the CDR3 is TGTGCCAGCAGTGAAACAGAACAGTCCTCCTACGAGCAGTACTTC. This sequence joins TRBV2 and TRBJ2-7; no reliable D call. This CDR3 comprises 15 residues. With 2 bases removed from V and 0 bases from J, the gap between germline ends came to 11 bases. Germline V CDR1 and CDR2: SNHLY, FYNNEI.

In this sample, this clonotype turned up many times. This rearrangement joins TRBV19 to TRBJ2-5; D not certain. Trimming cost V 6 bases and J 4 bases, with 6 bases left between them. This CDR3 is 11 amino acids long. CDR1 LNHDA and CDR2 SQIVND come from the germline V gene (reference sequence). The CDR3 coding sequence is TGTGCCAGTAGACACCTAGAGACCCAGTACTTC. Protein product: CASRHLETQYF.

This clonotype was counted only a few times. The chain links TRBV7-9 to TRBJ1-1; 8 bases are shared with TRBD1. This CDR3 is built from 16 residues. Germline V gene lookup returns CDR1 SEHNR and CDR2 FQNEAQ (reference sequence). Trimming took 1 base from V and 4 from J; bases not matched to a gene: 8. The CDR3 bases are TGTGCCAGCAGCTTAGTGTCGACAGGGGTGGGCACTGAAGCTTTCTTT. This codes for CASSLVSTGVGTEAFF.

The chain is built from TRBV29-1 and TRBJ1-6; 7 nucleotides line up with TRBD1. The J segment lost 7 bases and the V segment lost 8 bases, leaving 11 bases of the junction unmatched. Germline V gene sequence: CDR1 SQVTM, CDR2 ANQGSEA. The CDR3 is made up of 14 amino acids. The CDR3: CSLASGTVNSPLHF. In DNA, the CDR3 is TGCAGCTTAGCTTCCGGGACAGTAAATTCACCCCTCCACTTT.

The V gene is TRBV7-9, the J gene TRBJ2-7; 8 bases agree with TRBD1. The CDR3 totals 16 residues. Germline V gene data show CDR1 as SEHNR and CDR2 as FQNEAQ (reference sequence). Trimming took 5 bases from V and 0 from J; bases not matched to a gene: 9. The CDR3 region has the DNA TGTGCCAGCAGCAGGGTCCAGGACAGGGTCTCCTACGAGCAGTACTTC. This gives the protein CASSRVQDRVSYEQYF.

This clonotype was counted a single time. The chain has TRBV25-1 and TRBJ2-7; the match to TRBD2 covers 15 bases. The CDR3 contains 17 residues. V shed 5 bases, J shed 2 bases, and the junction held 7 bases outside the gene matches. The germline V gene has CDR1 MGHDK and CDR2 SYGVNS. The CDR3 bases are TGTGCCAGCAGTTCACCGGGACTAGCGGGGGGCACCTACGAGCAGTACTTC. This gives the protein CASSSPGLAGGTYEQYF.

The rearrangement joins TRBV25-1 to TRBJ1-2; no reliable D call. The CDR3 is 13 amino acids. Germline-derived CDR1 and CDR2 are MGHDK and SYGVNS. Trimming took 0 bases from V and 4 from J, leaving 6 bases between them. CDR3: CASSEYPSYGYTF. CDR3 in DNA: TGTGCCAGCAGTGAATATCCCAGCTATGGCTACACCTTC.

In its sample, this clonotype was seen many times. CDR3 sequence: CSASQGDLNTEAFF. The CDR3, as DNA: TGCAGTGCTAGTCAGGGAGACTTGAACACTGAAGCTTTCTTT. The chain recombines TRBV20-1 with TRBJ1-1, with a possible D match to TRBD1 (5 bases). V lost 3 bases and J lost 0, with 11 bases in between. The CDR3 is 14 residues long. Germline V gene data show CDR1 as DFQATT and CDR2 as SNEGSKA (reference sequence).

The chain carries TRBV4-1 and TRBJ2-7, with 12 bases lining up with TRBD1. J lost 3 bases, V lost 5 bases, and 17 bases had no gene match. CDR1 and CDR2 from the germline V gene are MGHRA and YSYEKL. The CDR3 is 19 residues long. The chain's CDR3 is CASSSAGTGGISSGYEQYF. The CDR3 bases are TGCGCCAGCAGCTCAGCCGGGACAGGGGGCATCTCCAGCGGCTACGAGCAGTACTTC.

Points on this clonotype: The junction shows a germline mismatch at one end, possibly a read error. The chain joins TRBV7-9 to TRBJ1-1, with D unresolved. CDR1 SEHNR and CDR2 FQNEAQ come from the germline V gene (reference sequence). This CDR3 spans 14 amino acids. Here the CDR3 reads CASSQEALNTEAFF. The DNA of the CDR3 is TGCGCCAGCAGCCAAGAGGCTCTGAACACTGAAGCTTTCTTT.

In its sample, this clonotype was seen a few times. The V call is TRBV6-1, the J call TRBJ2-7; D may be TRBD1 or TRBD2 (5 bases each). The CDR3 totals 16 residues. Trimming removed 6 bases from V and 0 bases from J, with 18 bases in between. The germline gives CDR1 MNHNS, CDR2 SASEGT. The CDR3 region has the DNA TGTGCCAGCAGCCAGCCGTACGGGGCCACCTCCTACGAGCAGTACTTC. Its translation is CASSQPYGATSYEQYF.